One TCR beta chain is described in this entry. Its specificity is unknown. The sample belongs to a study of T-cell memory formation after mild COVID-19. Study observations and caveats: There were some responding clones in pre-infection memory, which suggested that cross-reactive memory had joined. Later expanders leaned CD4+, whereas day 15 to 85 contracting clones were balanced CD4/CD8.

Germline V gives CDR1 SGHAT, CDR2 FQNNGV. Trimming pared 6 bases from V and 4 bases from J, leaving 10 bases between. The CDR3 is 13 residues long. In TCRdb, the 5' RACE reads were re-called with MiXCR into one record per CDR3 protein. The sample includes a few hundred thousand distinct CDR3 sequences, 15% to 20% of them seen just once. Sequenced: PBMCs or a T cell subset sorted from them (not recorded which). The chain has TRBV11-2 and TRBJ2-1; unclear D gene. This clonotype originated in a man between 18 and 29 years old who had mild COVID-19 (a few samples of this study predate the infection). Cell type and time point are not known. For the CDR3, the DNA is TGTGCCAGCAGGGCTGCTGCGTACAATGAGCAGTTCTTC. Translating it yields CASRAAAYNEQFF.